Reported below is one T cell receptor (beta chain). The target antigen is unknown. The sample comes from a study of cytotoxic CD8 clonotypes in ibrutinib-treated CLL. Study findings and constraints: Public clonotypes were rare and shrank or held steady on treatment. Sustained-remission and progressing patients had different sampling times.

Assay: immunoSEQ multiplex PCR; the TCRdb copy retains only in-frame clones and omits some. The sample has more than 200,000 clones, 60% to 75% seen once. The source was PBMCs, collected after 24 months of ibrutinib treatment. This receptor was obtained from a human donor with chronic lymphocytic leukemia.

Written as DNA, the CDR3 is TGTGCCAGCAGCCCTTTGTGGGGTCCTTACTCTGGGGCCAACGTCCTGACTTTC. It yields the protein CASSPLWGPYSGANVLTF. The chain employs TRBV7-6 and TRBJ2-6; D gene ambiguous. V was trimmed by 5 bases and J by 0 bases, leaving 17 bases between them. Germline V CDR1 and CDR2: SGHVS, FNYEAQ. The CDR3 is made up of 18 amino acids. Looking up the rest from reference TRBV7-6 and TRBJ2-6 gives the full variable domain: GAGVSQSPRYKVTKRGQDVALRCDPISGHVSLYWYRQALGQGPEFLTYFNYEAQQDKSGLPNDRFSAERPEGSISTLTIQRTEQRDSAMYRCASSPLWGPYSGANVLTFGAGSRLTVL.